Following are 5 T cell receptor beta chains from one sample sequenced in a study of T cell responses to AZD1222 COVID-19 vaccine. Sequenced by immunoSEQ multiplex PCR; TCRdb stores in-frame clones only, minus some. The data hold tens of thousands of clones, with about 84% observed a single time. Sequencing used peripheral blood, obtained on day 0 of AZD1222 vaccination. The receptors come from an adult in good health.

This clone came up a few times. J is TRBJ2-3 and V is TRBV5-1; TRBD2 aligns across 10 bases. The CDR3 loop spans 15 amino acids. Germline V gene sequence: CDR1 SGHRS, CDR2 YFSETQ. Trimming took 4 bases from V and 0 from J; bases not matched to a gene: 2. CDR3 region: CASSTSGVSTDTQYF. The DNA of the CDR3 is TGCGCCAGCAGCACTAGCGGGGTCAGCACAGATACGCAGTATTTT.

The V gene is TRBV7-9, the J gene TRBJ2-5, with D perhaps TRBD1 (5 bases). Germline V gene lookup returns CDR1 SEHNR and CDR2 FQNEAQ (reference sequence). The ends were cut back, 1 base at V and 5 bases at J, with 14 bases in the middle. This CDR3 has 15 residues. CDR3 sequence: CASSLVIQGRETQYF. In nucleotides, the CDR3 is TGTGCCAGCAGCTTAGTTATCCAGGGCCGGGAGACCCAGTACTTC.

This chain links TRBV19 with TRBJ2-3; TRBD2 agrees at 9 bases. The CDR3 sequence is 14 residues long. The J segment lost 3 bases and the V segment lost 7 bases, leaving 5 bases of the junction unmatched. Germline loops: CDR1 LNHDA, CDR2 SQIVND (reference sequence). The CDR3 coding sequence is TGTGCCAGTAACCCTAGCGGGGATACAGATACGCAGTATTTT. Its protein is CASNPSGDTDTQYF.

V and J are TRBV30 and TRBJ1-3; unclear D gene. The V end lost 0 bases, the J end lost 11 bases, and 14 bases lay between the germline ends. CDR3 length: 13 amino acids. CDR1 is GTSNPN and CDR2 is SVGIG in the germline V gene (reference sequence). In nucleotides, the CDR3 is TGTGCCTGGAGTGTTAGTCAGTTCGCGGCCATATATTTT. Its translation is CAWSVSQFAAIYF.

This clone counts as medium-sized (0.01 to 0.1%). CDR3 in amino acids: CASSDSISGSNEQFF. CDR3 nucleotides: TGTGCCAGCAGTGACTCGATTAGCGGGAGTAATGAGCAGTTCTTC. The chain joins TRBV6-4 to TRBJ2-1; 9 bases line up with TRBD2. Germline trimming cut 0 bases from V and 7 bases from J; bases unmatched to any gene: 4. The CDR3 spans 15 residues. The germline CDR1 and CDR2 sequences are MRHNA and SNTAGT.